Listed here are 15 T cell receptor beta chains from one sample, sequenced in a study of beta chain features in type 1 diabetes. Sequenced material consisted of expressed TCRB transcripts (all of the isolated RNA was reverse transcribed). Method: immunoSEQ multiplex PCR; TCRdb's copy keeps in-frame clones and lacks some. The table records around 400,000 clones, around 13% of them present only once. Sequences were obtained from naive CD4+ T cells from blood. These receptors were obtained from a man aged 18 to 30 in good health.

This clone has just a few counts. V usage is TRBV9 and J usage is TRBJ1-1, with D maybe TRBD1 (5 bases). In germline, CDR1 is SGDLS, CDR2 YYNGEE. Trimming stripped 0 bases from V and 6 bases from J, with 9 bases between. CDR3 length: 13 residues. The CDR3 protein is CASSVEWTSEAFF. As DNA, the CDR3 is TGTGCCAGCAGCGTAGAGTGGACATCTGAAGCTTTCTTT.

V gene TRBV5-1 combines with J gene TRBJ2-1; TRBD1 agrees at 9 bases. CDR1 is SGHRS and CDR2 is YFSETQ in the germline V gene. This CDR3 contains 16 residues. J lost 6 bases, V lost 1 base, and 8 bases had no gene match. The chain's CDR3 is CASSLSGQGASNEQFF. CDR3 nucleotide sequence: TGCGCCAGCAGCTTGTCGGGACAGGGAGCTAGCAATGAGCAGTTCTTC.

V is TRBV15 and J is TRBJ2-7; 9 bases fit TRBD2. Germline V gene lookup returns CDR1 LNHNV and CDR2 YYDKDF (reference sequence). V shed 1 base, J shed 2 bases, and the junction held 6 bases outside the gene matches. CDR3 length: 16 residues. DNA for the CDR3: TGTGCCACCAGCAGAGGCGGGCTAGCGGGAACCTACGAGCAGTACTTC. Its translation is CATSRGGLAGTYEQYF.

This clone was seen at least ten times. The chain has TRBV7-2 and TRBJ2-6; D ambiguous. Germline assignment: CDR1 SGHTA and CDR2 FQGNSA. V lost 2 bases and J 1 base, leaving 3 bases between the germline ends. The CDR3 consists of 14 residues. CDR3 in amino acids: CASSLPSGANVLTF. CDR3 sequence (DNA): TGTGCCAGCAGCTTACCATCTGGGGCCAACGTCCTGACTTTC.

The V call is TRBV19, the J call TRBJ1-1; D is ambiguous. V lost 3 bases and J 6 bases, leaving 11 bases between the germline ends. Germline assignment: CDR1 LNHDA and CDR2 SQIVND (reference sequence). The CDR3 contains 13 residues. DNA of the CDR3: TGTGCCAGTAGTATGACACCCTACTCTGAAGCTTTCTTT. Translation: CASSMTPYSEAFF.

This clone was seen a handful of times. The J gene is TRBJ2-1, the V gene TRBV29-1, with 10 bases fitting TRBD1. Germline V gene sequence: CDR1 SQVTM, CDR2 ANQGSEA. The CDR3 covers 15 residues. Germline trimming cut 4 bases from V and 4 bases from J; bases unmatched to any gene: 7. CDR3 coding DNA: TGCAGCGTTGCAGACAGGGGGCAGGGTTACAATGAGCAGTTCTTC. This codes for CSVADRGQGYNEQFF.

The chain employs TRBV6-5 and TRBJ2-2; TRBD2 matches at 8 bases. The CDR3 spans 16 residues. Germline CDR1 MNHEY, CDR2 SVGAGI. J gave up 6 bases and V 2 bases, and 8 bases lay outside the gene matches. As DNA, the CDR3 is TGTGCCAGCAGTTACCCGGGAGGGCCCTTTCCCGGGGAGCTGTTTTTT. Protein product: CASSYPGGPFPGELFF.

J is TRBJ1-5 and V is TRBV4-2, with a weak D call TRBD1 (6 bases). CDR1 is LGHNA and CDR2 is YNFKEQ in the germline V gene. There are 16 residues in the CDR3. V was shortened by 0 bases and J by 6 bases, with 15 bases between the two germline ends. The CDR3 DNA is TGTGCCAGCAGCCAAGATTCCAGGGGAGGGGGTCAGCCCCAGCATTTT. This sequence encodes CASSQDSRGGGQPQHF.

The chain couples TRBV7-8 to TRBJ1-5; D gene ambiguous. Deletions cut 1 base from V and 0 bases from J, with 10 bases between. Looked up from germline, CDR1 is SGHVS and CDR2 is FQNEAQ. The CDR3 runs to 16 residues. The CDR3 region is CASSLEGEYSNQPQHF. The CDR3 region has the DNA TGTGCCAGCAGCTTAGAGGGAGAATATAGCAATCAGCCCCAGCATTTT.

This chain links TRBV5-6 with TRBJ1-1; a possible D gene is TRBD1 (5 bases). The CDR3 length is 16 residues. V was cut by 0 bases and J by 5 bases, with 17 bases left in between. Germline CDR1 and CDR2: SGHDT and YYEEEE. CDR3 sequence (DNA): TGTGCCAGCAGCTTGGGTCTGGGGCGTTGGGAAACTGAAGCTTTCTTT. Translated: CASSLGLGRWETEAFF. The whole variable domain, filled in from reference TRBV5-6 and TRBJ1-1, reads DAGVTQSPTHLIKTRGQQVTLRCSPKSGHDTVSWYQQALGQGPQFIFQYYEEEERQRGNFPDRFSGHQFPNYSSELNVNALLLGDSALYLCASSLGLGRWETEAFFGQGTRLTVV.

This clone showed up just a few times. The chain uses TRBV6-6 and TRBJ2-3; 7 bases match TRBD2. This CDR3 comprises 16 residues. V lost 6 bases to trimming and J lost 8 bases; unmatched junction nucleotides: 17. Germline loops: CDR1 MNHNY, CDR2 SVGAGI (reference sequence). As DNA, the CDR3 is TGTGCCAGCAGCTCTAGCAGCGGGGCTACCCAAGGTACGCAGTATTTT. It codes for CASSSSSGATQGTQYF.

The gene calls are TRBV11-2 and TRBJ1-3; tentative D call: TRBD1 (5 bases). The V end lost 2 bases, the J end lost 0 bases, and 8 bases lay between the germline ends. The CDR3 is made up of 15 amino acids. CDR1 SGHAT and CDR2 FQNNGV come from the germline V gene. The CDR3 protein is CASSLMGLSGNTIYF. The CDR3 DNA sequence: TGTGCCAGCAGCTTAATGGGGCTCTCTGGAAACACCATATATTTT.

This clone has more than one count but fewer than ten. The chain employs TRBV27 and TRBJ2-1; TRBD2 matches at 7 bases. The J segment lost 5 bases and the V segment lost 4 bases, leaving 14 bases of the junction unmatched. Germline assignment: CDR1 MNHEY and CDR2 SMNVEV (reference sequence). This CDR3 is 17 amino acids long. CDR3 sequence reads: CASSSPIRGGVNNEQFF. The CDR3 coding sequence is TGTGCCAGCAGTTCCCCTATCCGTGGGGGGGTCAACAATGAGCAGTTCTTC.

The chain recombines TRBV23-1 with TRBJ2-2, with D possibly TRBD2 on 6 matching bases. TRBV23-1 is sorted into the ORF group, with uncertain function. The CDR3 is 18 residues long. Trimming stripped 7 bases from V and 1 base from J, with 22 bases between. The CDR3 bases are TGCGCCAGCAATCCAAGGTTTAGCGGTAAATTGAACACCGGGGAGCTGTTTTTT. It specifies CASNPRFSGKLNTGELFF.

In nucleotides, the CDR3 is TGTGCCAGCTCACCGCCCGCAGGGGGCTTGGATCTGAACACTGAAGCTTTCTTT. It is translated as CASSPPAGGLDLNTEAFF. V is TRBV18 and J is TRBJ1-1; 8 bases fit TRBD1. Germline loops: CDR1 KGHSH, CDR2 LQKENI. This CDR3 has 18 amino acids. V trimming: 3 bases; J trimming: 0 bases; junction bases outside the gene matches: 12.